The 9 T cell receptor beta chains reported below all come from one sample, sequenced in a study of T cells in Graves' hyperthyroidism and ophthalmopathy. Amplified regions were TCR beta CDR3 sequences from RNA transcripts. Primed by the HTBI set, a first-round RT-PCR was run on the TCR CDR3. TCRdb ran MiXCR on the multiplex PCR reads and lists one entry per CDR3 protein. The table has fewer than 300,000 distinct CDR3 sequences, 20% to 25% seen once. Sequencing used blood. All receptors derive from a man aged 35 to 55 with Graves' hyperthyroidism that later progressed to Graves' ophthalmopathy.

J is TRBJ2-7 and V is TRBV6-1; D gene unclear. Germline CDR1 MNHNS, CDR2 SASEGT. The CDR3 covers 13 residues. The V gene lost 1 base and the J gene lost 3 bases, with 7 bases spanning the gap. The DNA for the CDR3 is TGTGCCAGCAGTGAAGGAAGAGTCTACGAGCAGTACTTC. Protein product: CASSEGRVYEQYF.

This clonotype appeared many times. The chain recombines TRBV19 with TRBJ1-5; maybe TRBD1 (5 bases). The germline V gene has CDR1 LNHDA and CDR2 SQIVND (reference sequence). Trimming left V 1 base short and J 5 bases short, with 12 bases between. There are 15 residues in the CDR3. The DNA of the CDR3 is TGTGCCAGTAGTATAGGTCAGGGTGTAGATCAGCCCCAGCATTTT. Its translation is CASSIGQGVDQPQHF.

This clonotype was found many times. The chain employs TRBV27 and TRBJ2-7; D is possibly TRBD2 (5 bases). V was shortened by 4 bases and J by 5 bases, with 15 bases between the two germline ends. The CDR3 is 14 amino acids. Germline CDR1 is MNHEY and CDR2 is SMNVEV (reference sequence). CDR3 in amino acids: CASSSLTSHHEQYF. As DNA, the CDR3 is TGTGCCAGCAGTTCCCTAACTAGTCACCACGAGCAGTACTTC.

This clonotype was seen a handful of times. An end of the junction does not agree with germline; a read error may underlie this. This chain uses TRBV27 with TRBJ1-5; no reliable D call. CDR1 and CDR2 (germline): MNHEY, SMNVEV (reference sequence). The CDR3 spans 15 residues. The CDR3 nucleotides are TGTGCCAGTAGTTTATTCATCAATAGCAATCAGCCCCAGCATTTT. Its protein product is CASSLFINSNQPQHF.

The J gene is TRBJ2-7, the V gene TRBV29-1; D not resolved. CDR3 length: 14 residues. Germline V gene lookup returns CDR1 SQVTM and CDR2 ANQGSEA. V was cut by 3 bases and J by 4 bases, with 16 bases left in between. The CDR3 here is CSVESASPAYEQYF. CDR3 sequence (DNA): TGCAGCGTTGAGTCTGCCAGCCCGGCTTACGAGCAGTACTTC.

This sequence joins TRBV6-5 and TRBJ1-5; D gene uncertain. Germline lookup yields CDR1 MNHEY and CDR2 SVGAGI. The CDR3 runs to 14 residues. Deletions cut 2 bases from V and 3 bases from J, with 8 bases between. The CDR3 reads CASSYVDFNQPQHF. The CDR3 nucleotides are TGTGCCAGCAGTTACGTGGACTTCAATCAGCCCCAGCATTTT.

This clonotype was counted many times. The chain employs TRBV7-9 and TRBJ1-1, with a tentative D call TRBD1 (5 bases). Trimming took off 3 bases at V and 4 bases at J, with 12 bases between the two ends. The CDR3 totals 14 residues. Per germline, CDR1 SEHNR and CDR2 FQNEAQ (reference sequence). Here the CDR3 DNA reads TGTGCCAGCAGCTTGATCAGGGTGAGCACTGAAGCTTTCTTT. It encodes CASSLIRVSTEAFF.

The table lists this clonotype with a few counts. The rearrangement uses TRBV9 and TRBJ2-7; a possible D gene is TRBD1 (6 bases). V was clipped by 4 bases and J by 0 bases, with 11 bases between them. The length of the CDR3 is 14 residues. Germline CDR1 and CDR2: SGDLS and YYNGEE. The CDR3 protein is CASSSGVSSYEQYF. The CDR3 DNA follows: TGTGCCAGCAGCTCAGGGGTTTCCTCCTACGAGCAGTACTTC.

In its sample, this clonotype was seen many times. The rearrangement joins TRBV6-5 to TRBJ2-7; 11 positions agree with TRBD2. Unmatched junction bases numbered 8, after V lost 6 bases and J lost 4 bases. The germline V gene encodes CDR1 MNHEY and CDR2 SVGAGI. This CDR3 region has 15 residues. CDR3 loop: CASRSSTSGIYEQYF. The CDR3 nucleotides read TGTGCCAGCAGGTCCTCGACTAGCGGGATTTACGAGCAGTACTTC.